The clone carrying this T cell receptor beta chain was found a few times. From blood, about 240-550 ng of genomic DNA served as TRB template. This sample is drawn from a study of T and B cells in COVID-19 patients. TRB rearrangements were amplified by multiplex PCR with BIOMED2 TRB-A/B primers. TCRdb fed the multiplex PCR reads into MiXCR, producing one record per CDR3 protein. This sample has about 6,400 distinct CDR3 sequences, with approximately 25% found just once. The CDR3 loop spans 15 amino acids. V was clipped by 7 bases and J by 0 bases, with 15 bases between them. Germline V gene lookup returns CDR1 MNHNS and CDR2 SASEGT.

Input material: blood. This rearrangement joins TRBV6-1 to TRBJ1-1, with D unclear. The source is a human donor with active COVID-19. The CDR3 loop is CASTDQGLLNTEAFF. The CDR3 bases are TGTGCCAGCACCGACCAAGGACTGTTGAACACTGAAGCTTTCTTT.